This record concerns one T cell receptor (beta chain) sequence. The antigen it binds to is not known. No much larger clonotype is one base removed from it; base qualities were not supplied. TCRbeta CDR3 regions were amplified from genomic DNA by means of the immunoSEQ Assay, a bias-controlled multiplex PCR. In the paper's pipeline: The number of nucleated cells in each sample was estimated from the amplification of reference gene primers within the assay. To quantify the absolute abundance of each unique TCRbeta CDR3 rearrangement, sequence reads were collapsed and filtered. For each sample, productive Simpson clonality was calculated as the square root of Simpson's diversity index over productive rearrangements. TCRdb took this table from immuneACCESS and kept in-frame rearrangements with V and J called. Such tables lack part of the clones; where checked against another copy, unresolved V genes explain under half of the gap, and the rest is unexplained. Clone size and V and J calls were adopted from that table, with D and trimming inferred from the DNA. This sample is represented by roughly 670,000 clones; 85% to 90% of them were singletons. The top ten constitute under 0.3% of the sample.

This record belongs to a study of blood T cell repertoires in COVID-19 (dated by TCRdb to 2019 to 2021). The study in broad terms: The collaborator samples originated in the United States, Italy and Spain and spanned the acute and convalescent phases of COVID-19. The prospective study material was composed of cDNA or gDNA derived from T cells, B-cell-depleted T cells, or PBMCs. Deeply sampled blood TCRbeta repertoires from subjects exposed to, actively infected with, or recovered from COVID-19 were included in the dataset. The repertoires were released in a freely available public database meant as a resource for research on the immune response to SARS-CoV-2. The samples were drawn from two sources: the first 160 participants of the ongoing ImmuneRACE study, and fewer than 1,500 subjects contributed by 6 global collaborators. The sample metadata nearly always contained a de-identified subject ID, COVID-19 status, age in years and sex. Where available, HLA class I and class II types were obtained from metadata supplied by the sample provider rather than from assay-based typing.

The CDR3 numbers 12 residues from cysteine through phenylalanine. Here the CDR3 DNA is all that survives: 36 bases in frame from base 1. Relative to germline, V is 9 bases shorter and J is 9 bases shorter, with 14 bases between their ends. CDR1 is given as KGHDR and CDR2 as SFDVKD, both from the germline V gene. Study-wide conclusions, independent of this receptor: How much clinical and demographic metadata was included differed by source and by participant, and the metadata was provided uncurated.

Collaborating institutions collected whole blood in K2EDTA tubes following their own protocols. For TCRbeta analysis, collaborators shipped samples in one of three forms: frozen whole blood, isolated PBMCs, or DNA extracted from either of those sample types. Specimen: peripheral blood. This receptor chain uses TRBV24-1 and TRBJ1-5, and TRBD1 may be the D gene, going by 6 matching bases. The receptor's source is a woman between 18 and 30 years old with acute or convalescent COVID-19. In nucleotides, the sequence is TGTGCCACCGGAACAGGGCCCCGGCCCCAGCATTTT. Translated, it reads CATGTGPRPQHF.